This is a list of T cell receptor beta chains from one sample in a study of blood T cells in healthy people across ages. TCRdb independently ran MiXCR on the 5' RACE reads; one entry per CDR3 protein. The table records about 1.1 million distinct CDR3 sequences, under 40% of them present only once. What was sequenced was blood. The origin of the receptors is a man in his late teens or twenties in good health. The CDR3 runs from the conserved cysteine through the conserved F or W. D genes are given only for firm matches. A row's size may be missing; if present it is once, few, many or a size class.

j_call clone_size v_call d_call cdr3_nt cdr3_aa
TRBJ2-1 - TRBV27 - TGTGCCAGCAGTTTATCAGGGGACGGCAATGAGCAGTTCTTC CASSLSGDGNEQFF
TRBJ1-5 - TRBV2 - TGTGCCAGCAGTGTGGAGGGAGGAGATCAGCCCCAGCATTTT CASSVEGGDQPQHF
TRBJ2-1 - TRBV7-2 - TGTGCCAGCAGCCCACAGGGTATCGGTAGTGAGCAGTTCTTC CASSPQGIGSEQFF
TRBJ2-5 - TRBV6-2/TRBV6-3 TRBD2 TGTGCCAGCAGGATTAGCGGGGGCGGAGAGACCCAGTACTTC CASRISGGGETQYF
TRBJ1-5 few TRBV6-6 - TGTGCCAGCAGTTACTCGTGGGGGGGCAATCAGCCCCAGCATTTT CASSYSWGGNQPQHF
TRBJ1-1 few TRBV29-1 - TGCAGCGTTAGCCCGCTCGGGGTGAACACTGAAGCTTTCTTT CSVSPLGVNTEAFF
TRBJ1-4 many TRBV7-9 TRBD1 TGTGCCAGCAGCCCGTCCGGGACAGGAGGAGAAAAACTGTTTTTT CASSPSGTGGEKLFF
TRBJ2-1 - TRBV3-1 - TGTGCCAGCAGCACAACTCCGGGTAATGAGCAGTTCTTC CASSTTPGNEQFF
TRBJ1-4 - TRBV12-5 - TGTGCTAGTGCCCATGGGGTCGAATTAAAACTGTTTTTT CASAHGVELKLFF
TRBJ1-1 - TRBV11-1 - TGTGCCAGCAGCATGACTGGACGAACTGAAGCTTTCTTT CASSMTGRTEAFF
TRBJ1-2 - TRBV6-5 - TGTGCCAGCAGTTACTCGCCCGGCAGAGATGGCTACACCTTC CASSYSPGRDGYTF
TRBJ1-4 few TRBV5-1 TRBD1 TGCGCCAGCAGCTTCGTACGGTCGGGGACAGCAACTAATGAAAAACTGTTTTTT CASSFVRSGTATNEKLFF
TRBJ2-1 - TRBV9 TRBD2 TGTGCCAGCAGCGTAGCTATTGTGGGGGGGACCCATGAGCAGTTCTTC CASSVAIVGGTHEQFF
TRBJ2-2 - TRBV7-9 - TGTGCCAGCAGCTTAGGGGTGGCGGTTACGAACACCGGGGAGCTGTTTTTT CASSLGVAVTNTGELFF
TRBJ1-2 - TRBV30 - TGTGCCTGGAGTGTACAAGTGCCGGGCTACACCTTC CAWSVQVPGYTF
TRBJ2-6 few TRBV11-2 TRBD1 TGTGCCAGCAGCTTAACAGGGGTGATAGGTATAACTGGGGCCAACGTCCTGACTTTC CASSLTGVIGITGANVLTF
TRBJ2-7 few TRBV6-5 TRBD2 TGTGCCAGCAGTCAAACTAGCGGGGGTCCCTACGAGCAGTACTTC CASSQTSGGPYEQYF
TRBJ2-6 - TRBV28 - TGTGCCAGCAGTTTATTCGGGGGCTCTGGGGCCAACGTCCTGACTTTC CASSLFGGSGANVLTF
TRBJ1-2 - TRBV7-3 TRBD1 TGTGCCAGCAGCTTAACCCCCCGCGGGACAGGGGTAGGGAACTATGGCTACACCTTC CASSLTPRGTGVGNYGYTF
TRBJ2-7 few TRBV6-1 - TGTGCCAGCCTAGACGGGTCCTACGAGCAGTACTTC CASLDGSYEQYF
TRBJ1-1 - TRBV10-3 - TGTGCCATATCCAGGGATTACATGAACACTGAAACTTTCTTT CAISRDYMNTETFF
TRBJ2-7 - TRBV6-5 TRBD1 TGTGCCAGCAGCTCAAACAGGGGGCTCTACGAGCAGTACTTC CASSSNRGLYEQYF
TRBJ2-3 - TRBV6-6 TRBD2 TGTGCCAGCAGTCCTCGGGGGGGCCGGGATACGCAGTATTTT CASSPRGGRDTQYF
TRBJ2-2 - TRBV6-2/TRBV6-3 - TGTGCCAGCAGTTACTCGAAAGGGCCCGGGGAGCTGTTTTTT CASSYSKGPGELFF
TRBJ2-7 - TRBV15 - TGTGCCACCAGCAGGACGGGGAGCTCCTACAATGAGCAGTACTTC CATSRTGSSYNEQYF
TRBJ2-3 many TRBV20-1 - TGCAGTGCTAGTGGGACGGTGAGGGATACGCAGTATTTT CSASGTVRDTQYF
TRBJ2-6 - TRBV10-3 - TGTGCCATCAGTGAGTCCCAGGGATCTGGGGCCAACGTCCTGACTTTC CAISESQGSGANVLTF
TRBJ1-1 - TRBV30 - TGTGCCTGGAGGGAGAACACTGAAGCTTTCTTT CAWRENTEAFF
TRBJ2-7 few TRBV20-1 - TGCAGTGCCGGCGCGGCCTACGAGCAGTACTTC CSAGAAYEQYF
TRBJ2-5 - TRBV12-3/TRBV12-4 - TGTGCCAGCAGCCGGAGGTTGACGGAAGAGACCCAGTACTTC CASSRRLTEETQYF
TRBJ2-5 - TRBV6-2/TRBV6-3 - TGTGCCAGCAGTTACCAGGATCCTCGGGAGACCCAGTACTTC CASSYQDPRETQYF
TRBJ1-2 few TRBV6-5 TRBD1 TGTGCCAGCAGTTCCGGGATTAGACAGGGCCTTTTGTATGGCTACACCTTC CASSSGIRQGLLYGYTF
TRBJ1-1 few TRBV7-9 - TGTGCCAGCAGTTTTCTTGGCGCTGAAGCTTTCTTT CASSFLGAEAFF
TRBJ2-7 - TRBV5-1 - TGCGCCAGCAGCTTGCCAGACAATGAGCAGTACTTC CASSLPDNEQYF
TRBJ1-6 - TRBV4-3 - TGCGCCGGCAGCCAAGAATTCCTCAATTCACCCCTCCACTTT CAGSQEFLNSPLHF
TRBJ1-4 many TRBV4-2 TRBD1 TGTGCCAGCAGCTCCCGGGACAGACGAGAAAAACTGTTTTTT CASSSRDRREKLFF
TRBJ2-1 - TRBV5-6 TRBD2 TGTGCCATCAGGAAGCCTAGCGGGACCTACAATGAGCAGTTCTTC CAIRKPSGTYNEQFF